What follows is one T cell receptor (beta chain) and its context. This clonotype was recorded at least ten times. Its antigen target is currently unknown. No quality values exist for individual bases; no much larger clone is one base distant. This entry belongs to a study of human T cells and chemical hapten exposure (dated by TCRdb to the early 2020s). Background for the entire study: For sensitization, 2% DPC in acetone was applied to a 2 cm by 2 cm area of upper inner arm skin. Blood samples were taken from patients before sensitization (week 0) and then at 2, 6 and about 24 weeks after DPC sensitization. Peripheral blood TCR repertoire changes were tracked in vivo in alopecia patients during primary and secondary sensitization to the hapten diphenylcyclopropenone (DPC). The patient cohort, mostly female, included alopecia areata with under or over 50% scalp involvement, alopecia totalis and alopecia universalis. The libraries were sequenced as a pool, and the TCR yield per sample differed mostly because of small variations in library volumes within the pool. Throughout the roughly 25-week study period, patients were also given weekly therapeutic DPC doses on the scalp. Patch tests used Finn chambers with 0.01% DPC on the upper back, scored after 6 days by International Contact Dermatitis Research Group standards. Blood for TCR sequencing was provided by twenty-nine alopecia patients at one to four time points (pre-sensitization, 2, 6 and 24 weeks). What the authors observed across the whole study: Expanded TCRs formed significantly more large CDR3 similarity clusters than pre-sensitization or healthy control sets, consistent with antigen-driven responses. Because all patients had alopecia, a presumed autoimmune disease, the immune response of the patients might differ from that of healthy individuals. After repeated subsampling, changes were observed in the strength of the expansion versus patch-test correlation and in the threshold at which the correlation became significant. The number of PT1 expanded TCRs positively correlated with patch test score, significant at thresholds 8, 16 and 32 but not 4. The number of TCRs above 1 in 1000 frequency did not change with DPC sensitization; there was no evidence of global repertoire structure alterations.

The time point label, read with the paper, signifies: patch test 2, 6 weeks after DPC sensitization. The treatment or condition label here, explained by the study, means: therapeutic diphenylcyclopropenone sensitization with weekly scalp DPC. At each patch-test visit, blood was drawn before the patch test was applied. Eligible patients were aged 18 to 70, diagnosed with alopecia, deemed suitable for DPC therapy, and excluded if pregnant. Total RNA was extracted from unfractionated whole blood collected in Tempus Blood RNA tubes. V ends up 9 bases short and J 6 bases short, with an unmatched junction base count of 12. The germline V gene (reference sequence) provides CDR1 LNHDA and CDR2 SQIVND. From cysteine to phenylalanine, the CDR3 is 14 amino acids long. CDR3 DNA only is kept here, 42 bases in frame from base 1. Libraries came from RACE. The sequencer was a NextSeq 500. During library preparation, unique molecular identifiers were attached to individual cDNA molecules so that TCRs could be counted quantitatively and reproducibly. Each blood RNA sample was used to sequence both TCR alpha and TCR beta chains. The published analysis was carried out like this. The median number of TCRs per sample was around 96,000, ranging from about 23,224 to 690,600. The Decombinator software suite was used to annotate V, J and CDR3 in the TCR reads. For the PS versus PT1 abundance plots, all samples were subsampled to the same number of TCRs (28,000). TCRs were defined as expanded if absent before sensitization and observed at least eight times at the 2-week time point. In TCRdb, the public reads were trimmed at Q25 with fastp and aligned with MiXCR, with productive beta chains retained. Merged by CDR3 protein, the rows form single entries marked with the most common genes and DNA. Here the V and J calls rest on TCRdb's processing, not on the authors' analysis. The sample table lists approximately 80,000 distinct CDR3 sequences, about 10% of them with a count of one. The ten largest make up 2.5% of the sample.

The rearrangement joined TRBV19 to TRBJ2-7; TRBD1 aligns with 9 central bases. The sample consisted of whole blood, taken in connection with sensitization to the hapten diphenylcyclopropenone (DPC). The receptor was derived from a woman between 25 and 40 years old with alopecia areata. Some clones in this sample may be carry-over from other donors' samples. The nucleotide sequence is given as TGTGCCAGCCAGGGGACAGGGCCAGCGTCCGAGCAGTACTTC. Its translation reads: CASQGTGPASEQYF.